The 20 T cell receptor beta chains below all came from one sample that was sequenced in a study of cytomegalovirus exposure and HLA in healthy donors. This PCR relied on a set of 60 Vbeta primers and 13 Jbeta primers. Here immunoSEQ multiplex PCR was the method, and the copy in TCRdb shows in-frame clones only, minus some. The table has 85,000 to 100,000 clones, 75% to 85% seen once. Sequencing input: PBMCs. Receptors originate from a middle-aged woman in good health and CMV-seronegative.

This clone was counted once. V usage is TRBV11-1 and J usage is TRBJ2-6; 8 nucleotides agree with TRBD1. The CDR3 runs 17 residues. V shed 1 base and J 0 bases; nucleotides not matched to a gene: 2. Germline loops: CDR1 SGHAT, CDR2 FQDESV (reference sequence). Written as DNA, the CDR3 is TGTGCCAGCAGCTTAGTCCAGGGGGCCTCTGGGGCCAACGTCCTGACTTTC. This translates into CASSLVQGASGANVLTF.

The chain joins TRBV9 to TRBJ1-1; the D gene is possibly TRBD1 (5 bases). The CDR3 is 13 amino acids. V was pared by 4 bases and J by 1 base, with 8 bases between. Per the germline V gene, CDR1 is SGDLS and CDR2 is YYNGEE. The CDR3 protein is CASSQGSNTEAFF. CDR3 coding DNA: TGTGCCAGCAGCCAGGGCTCGAACACTGAAGCTTTCTTT.

The chain combines TRBV2 with TRBJ2-2, with TRBD1 matching over 9 bases. CDR1 and CDR2 from the germline V gene are SNHLY and FYNNEI. The V segment lost 6 bases and the J segment 4 bases; nucleotides outside the gene matches: 6. CDR3 length: 15 amino acids. In DNA form, the CDR3 reads TGTGCCAGCAGCCGACAGGGGGTGGGCACCGGGGAGCTGTTTTTT. Its translation: CASSRQGVGTGELFF.

The chain carries TRBV6-6 and TRBJ1-2, with 8 nucleotides matching TRBD1. The CDR3 spans 13 residues. Germline-derived CDR1 and CDR2 are MNHNY and SVGAGI (reference sequence). The V and J ends lost 6 bases and 4 bases, in that order; junction bases with no gene match: 4. CDR3 DNA sequence: TGTGCCAGCAGACAGGGGGAGGGCTATGGCTACACCTTC. This gives the protein CASRQGEGYGYTF.

The V gene is TRBV9, the J gene TRBJ2-1; TRBD2 is a possible D gene (5 bases). V gave up 0 bases and J gave up 5 bases, with 6 bases separating them. The V gene's germline CDR1 is SGDLS and CDR2 YYNGEE. CDR3 length: 13 amino acids. The CDR3 loop reads CASSVAGNNEQFF. The CDR3 nucleotides are TGTGCCAGCAGCGTAGCGGGGAACAATGAGCAGTTCTTC.

The chain combines TRBV7-8 with TRBJ2-3, with 9 bases that match TRBD1. This CDR3 has 16 amino acids. The germline V gene has CDR1 SGHVS and CDR2 FQNEAQ. V lost 4 bases, J lost 6 bases, and 11 bases stayed unmatched. As DNA, the CDR3 is TGTGCCAGCAGCTCCTCCTACAGGGGGCTTTCGGATACGCAGTATTTT. This sequence encodes CASSSSYRGLSDTQYF.

The sample holds one count of this clone. The chain links TRBV2 to TRBJ1-6; 9 nucleotides align to TRBD1. V was pared by 6 bases and J by 6 bases, with 6 bases of the junction left unmatched. CDR1 and CDR2 from the germline V gene are SNHLY and FYNNEI. The CDR3 totals 15 residues. The CDR3 DNA sequence: TGTGCCAGCAGCCGGAGACAGGGGGGTAATTCACCCCTCCACTTT. Amino acid sequence: CASSRRQGGNSPLHF.

The gene calls are TRBV5-1 and TRBJ1-1; D might be TRBD1 (6 bases). The CDR3 sequence is 16 residues long. Trimming removed 4 bases from V and 0 bases from J, with 16 bases in between. Germline assignment: CDR1 SGHRS and CDR2 YFSETQ. The CDR3 region is CASSPALDRMNTEAFF. The CDR3 DNA is TGCGCCAGCAGCCCAGCCCTAGACAGGATGAACACTGAAGCTTTCTTT.

This clone appeared once. This CDR3 fails to terminate in the conserved phenylalanine or tryptophan, so it likely reflects a read error. This sequence joins TRBV10-2 and TRBJ1-1; possible D gene TRBD1, 5 bases. Germline CDR1 WSHSY, CDR2 SAAADI. This CDR3 region has 15 residues. V was pared by 2 bases and J by 6 bases, with 16 bases between. This chain's CDR3 is CASSEKGWGRAEAFV. The CDR3 nucleotides read TGCGCCAGCAGTGAGAAGGGATGGGGGAGGGCTGAAGCTTTCGTT.

The chain is built from TRBV4-2 and TRBJ1-5; tentative D call: TRBD1 (5 bases). The germline V gene has CDR1 LGHNA and CDR2 YNFKEQ. V dropped 5 bases and J dropped 8 bases, with 10 bases sitting between them. CDR3 length equals 12 residues. The CDR3 loop is CASSWGEEPQHF. In DNA, the CDR3 is TGTGCCAGCAGCTGGGGGGAGGAGCCCCAGCATTTT.

The chain employs TRBV6-5 and TRBJ1-3, with 11 positions matching TRBD1. V was pared by 6 bases and J by 2 bases, with 3 bases of the junction left unmatched. Germline loops: CDR1 MNHEY, CDR2 SVGAGI. CDR3 length equals 15 residues. CDR3 nucleotide sequence: TGTGCCAGCAGGACGGACAGGGGGCCTGGAAACACCATATATTTT. Protein: CASRTDRGPGNTIYF.

This clone was seen a few times. This chain links TRBV30 with TRBJ2-7; D is uncertain. The CDR3 is 12 amino acids. The V end lost 1 base, the J end lost 4 bases, and 8 bases lay between the germline ends. Germline CDR1 is GTSNPN and CDR2 is SVGIG (reference sequence). The CDR3 DNA reads TGTGCCTGGAGTGACACACATTACGAGCAGTACTTC. This gives the protein CAWSDTHYEQYF.

A few counts support this clone. V and J are TRBV6-1 and TRBJ1-1, with 8 bases that match TRBD1. CDR1 MNHNS and CDR2 SASEGT come from the germline V gene. The CDR3 spans 14 residues. Trimming took 7 bases from V and 1 from J; bases not matched to a gene: 5. CDR3 DNA sequence: TGTGCCAGCACCATGGACAGGGCGAACACTGAAGCTTTCTTT. This sequence encodes CASTMDRANTEAFF.

This clone was seen a handful of times. This rearrangement joins TRBV5-1 to TRBJ2-4; possible D gene TRBD2, 6 bases. The CDR3 totals 13 residues. Germline CDR1 and CDR2: SGHRS and YFSETQ. Between the trimmed V and J ends, which lost 6 bases and 4 bases, there was a span of 11 bases. CDR3 amino acids: CASKSGGKNIQYF. The CDR3 DNA is TGCGCCAGCAAGAGTGGGGGGAAAAACATTCAGTACTTC.

The chain links TRBV18 to TRBJ1-4; D gene unclear. Germline CDR1 KGHSH, CDR2 LQKENI. V gave up 0 bases and J gave up 7 bases, with 21 bases separating them. CDR3 size: 18 residues. The chain's CDR3 is CASSPPRLPEDVAEKLFF. DNA for the CDR3: TGTGCCAGCTCACCACCGAGACTTCCAGAAGATGTTGCTGAAAAACTGTTTTTT.

The chain recombines TRBV6-6 with TRBJ2-3; D not certain. V lost 2 bases, J lost 3 bases, and 3 bases lay in between. The CDR3 loop spans 12 amino acids. Per germline, CDR1 MNHNY and CDR2 SVGAGI (reference sequence). DNA of the CDR3: TGTGCCAGCAGTTACGAGACAGATACGCAGTATTTT. As protein: CASSYETDTQYF.

The chain joins TRBV5-1 to TRBJ2-2, with TRBD1 matching over 7 bases. Germline V gene lookup returns CDR1 SGHRS and CDR2 YFSETQ. V was pared by 4 bases and J by 1 base, with 4 bases of the junction left unmatched. The CDR3 is 15 residues long. This chain's CDR3 is CASSQDRENTGELFF. The DNA for the CDR3 is TGCGCCAGCAGCCAAGACAGGGAGAACACCGGGGAGCTGTTTTTT.

This clone was recorded at least ten times. The V call is TRBV13, the J call TRBJ1-3; 9 nucleotides line up with TRBD1. CDR3 length equals 16 residues. Trimming at V came to 5 bases and at J to 4 bases, leaving 9 bases not matched to a gene. Germline V gene data show CDR1 as PRHDT and CDR2 as FYEKMQ (reference sequence). The CDR3 reads CASSAFKQGAGNTIYF. CDR3 nucleotide sequence: TGTGCCAGCAGCGCCTTTAAACAGGGGGCGGGAAACACCATATATTTT. The full variable domain, its missing parts supplied by reference TRBV13 and TRBJ1-3, is AAGVIQSPRHLIKEKRETATLKCYPIPRHDTVYWYQQGPGQDPQFLISFYEKMQSDKGSIPDRFSAQQFSDYHSELNMSSLELGDSALYFCASSAFKQGAGNTIYFGEGSWLTVV.

The chain carries TRBV25-1 and TRBJ2-5; unclear D gene. Germline CDR1 reads MGHDK; CDR2 reads SYGVNS. Trimming took 0 bases from V and 3 from J, leaving 8 bases between them. The CDR3 loop spans 14 amino acids. This CDR3 reads CASSEYRVEETQYF. In nucleotides, the CDR3 is TGTGCCAGCAGTGAATATCGGGTCGAAGAGACCCAGTACTTC.

The J gene is TRBJ1-5, the V gene TRBV19, with TRBD1 identical over 10 bases. The junction had 8 bases not matched to a gene; V was cut back by 2 bases and J by 7 bases. Germline V CDR1 and CDR2: LNHDA, SQIVND (reference sequence). This CDR3 comprises 16 residues. This chain's CDR3 is CASSIWDRGGRQPQHF. In nucleotides, the CDR3 is TGTGCCAGTAGTATATGGGACAGGGGCGGACGGCAGCCCCAGCATTTT.